The 14 T cell receptor beta chains below all came from one sample that was sequenced in a study of blood T cell repertoires in COVID-19. Using immunoSEQ multiplex PCR, the repertoire was profiled, and TCRdb retains in-frame clones only, with some absent. The repertoire holds some 240,000 clones, around 84% seen once, with less than 8.5% in the top ten. The sample consisted of PBMCs or T cells enriched from blood (not recorded which). The receptors were gathered from a woman aged 50 to 60 who had been exposed to COVID-19.

This clone turned up a few times. The chain combines TRBV28 with TRBJ2-2, with no clear D. The germline V gene encodes CDR1 MDHEN and CDR2 SYDVKM. Trimming left V 3 bases short and J 0 bases short, with 8 bases between. CDR3 length: 15 residues. The CDR3 loop reads CASSFGFANTGELFF. In DNA form, the CDR3 reads TGTGCCAGCAGTTTCGGGTTCGCGAACACCGGGGAGCTGTTTTTT.

The chain carries TRBV6-5 and TRBJ1-2; D is unclear. V was clipped by 8 bases and J by 1 base, with 8 bases between them. The CDR3 runs 12 residues. In germline, CDR1 is MNHEY, CDR2 SVGAGI. CDR3: CASDIYNYGYTF. The DNA of the CDR3 is TGTGCCAGCGACATCTATAACTATGGCTACACCTTC.

This clone was seen once. The V and J genes are TRBV7-2 and TRBJ2-1; 9 bases are shared with TRBD1. Trimming removed 0 bases from V and 5 bases from J; junction bases left unmatched: 5. The CDR3 covers 16 residues. CDR1 is SGHTA and CDR2 is FQGNSA in the germline V gene. CDR3 DNA sequence: TGTGCCAGCAGCTTAGCCCGGGACAGGGTAAACAATGAGCAGTTCTTC. Translation: CASSLARDRVNNEQFF.

V gene TRBV7-2 combines with J gene TRBJ2-1, with 9 positions matching TRBD2. This CDR3 comprises 12 residues. The V gene's germline CDR1 is SGHTA and CDR2 FQGNSA. V lost 6 bases and J lost 10; bases outside the gene matches: 4. The CDR3 region has the DNA TGTGCCAGCAGACGCGGACTAGCGGAGCAGTTCTTC. Translation gives CASRRGLAEQFF. Full variable domain (missing parts from reference TRBV7-2 and TRBJ2-1): GAGVSQSPSNKVTEKGKDVELRCDPISGHTALYWYRQSLGQGLEFLIYFQGNSAPDKSGLPSDRFSAERTGGSVSTLTIQRTQQEDSAVYLCASRRGLAEQFFGPGTRLTVL.

The rearrangement uses TRBV5-1 and TRBJ2-5; 8 positions agree with TRBD2. Germline V gene lookup returns CDR1 SGHRS and CDR2 YFSETQ. The J segment lost 5 bases and the V segment lost 5 bases, leaving 11 bases of the junction unmatched. CDR3 length: 15 amino acids. CDR3 DNA: TGCGCCAGCAGGGGGCCAGCGGGGGACGGGGAGACCCAGTACTTC. This sequence encodes CASRGPAGDGETQYF.

The chain uses TRBV5-6 and TRBJ1-6; 7 bases are shared with TRBD1. CDR3 length equals 15 residues. J lost 7 bases, V lost 0 bases, and 4 bases had no gene match. Germline V lookup: CDR1 SGHDT, CDR2 YYEEEE. CDR3 nucleotides: TGTGCCAGCAGCTTGGATCCAGGGGGGAATTCACCCCTCCACTTT. Protein: CASSLDPGGNSPLHF.

This chain links TRBV28 with TRBJ1-5, with no clear D. The germline V gene encodes CDR1 MDHEN and CDR2 SYDVKM. The V end lost 1 base, the J end lost 5 bases, and 3 bases lay between the germline ends. This CDR3 spans 12 amino acids. The CDR3 loop is CASSLFYQPQHF. In nucleotides, the CDR3 is TGTGCCAGCAGTTTATTCTATCAGCCCCAGCATTTT.

This CDR3 reads CASSGGTINSGANVLTF. CDR3 nucleotides: TGCGCCAGCAGCGGGGGGACCATCAACTCTGGGGCCAACGTCCTGACTTTC. J is TRBJ2-6 and V is TRBV5-1, with D perhaps TRBD2 (6 bases). CDR3 length equals 17 residues. Trimming removed 4 bases from V and 0 bases from J, with 14 bases in between. Germline CDR1 is SGHRS and CDR2 is YFSETQ.

V and J are TRBV10-3 and TRBJ2-7; D gene unclear. V dropped 0 bases and J dropped 3 bases, with 6 bases sitting between them. The CDR3 sequence is 13 residues long. Germline V gives CDR1 ENHRY, CDR2 SYGVKD. CDR3 in DNA: TGTGCCATCAGTGAGTCGGGCAGCTACGAGCAGTACTTC. Its translation: CAISESGSYEQYF.

The chain joins TRBV25-1 to TRBJ1-1; TRBD1 aligns across 7 bases. V trimming: 4 bases; J trimming: 10 bases; junction bases outside the gene matches: 9. The CDR3 is 13 amino acids. The germline V gene has CDR1 MGHDK and CDR2 SYGVNS. The CDR3 spells CASSVGTANGAFF. The CDR3 nucleotides read TGTGCCAGCAGTGTCGGGACAGCGAACGGAGCTTTCTTT.

This clone was picked up one time. V gene TRBV9 combines with J gene TRBJ1-5, with no clear D. The V end lost 0 bases, the J end lost 3 bases, and 10 bases lay between the germline ends. The CDR3 has 15 amino acids. CDR1 SGDLS and CDR2 YYNGEE come from the germline V gene. The CDR3 DNA follows: TGTGCCAGCAGCGTAGGGGAGGGCCTCAATCAGCCCCAGCATTTT. Protein: CASSVGEGLNQPQHF.

This clone has just one count. V usage is TRBV27 and J usage is TRBJ2-5; 7 nucleotides align to TRBD2. The CDR3 consists of 14 residues. From germline, CDR1 is MNHEY and CDR2 SMNVEV (reference sequence). The trim removed 6 bases at V and 4 bases at J, leaving 8 bases unmatched. The CDR3 DNA is TGTGCCAGCAGGGGGTGGGGGGGTGGAGAGACCCAGTACTTC. Translation gives CASRGWGGGETQYF.

The rearrangement uses TRBV5-1 and TRBJ1-1; 8 positions agree with TRBD1. This CDR3 is 14 amino acids long. The V segment lost 0 bases and the J segment 10 bases; nucleotides outside the gene matches: 8. Germline V CDR1 and CDR2: SGHRS, YFSETQ. The CDR3 bases are TGCGCCAGCAGCTTGGGACAGGGGCTAAGCAGAGCTTTCTTT. This codes for CASSLGQGLSRAFF.

This clone was seen a single time. The chain links TRBV10-3 to TRBJ2-1; 10 bases fit TRBD1. Germline V gene data show CDR1 as ENHRY and CDR2 as SYGVKD. Losses at the gene ends were 6 bases for V and 8 bases for J; bases not matched to a gene: 7. This CDR3 spans 14 amino acids. In DNA form, the CDR3 reads TGTGCCATCAGAGGACAGGGGGGGAGCGATGAGCAGTTCTTC. Amino acid sequence: CAIRGQGGSDEQFF.